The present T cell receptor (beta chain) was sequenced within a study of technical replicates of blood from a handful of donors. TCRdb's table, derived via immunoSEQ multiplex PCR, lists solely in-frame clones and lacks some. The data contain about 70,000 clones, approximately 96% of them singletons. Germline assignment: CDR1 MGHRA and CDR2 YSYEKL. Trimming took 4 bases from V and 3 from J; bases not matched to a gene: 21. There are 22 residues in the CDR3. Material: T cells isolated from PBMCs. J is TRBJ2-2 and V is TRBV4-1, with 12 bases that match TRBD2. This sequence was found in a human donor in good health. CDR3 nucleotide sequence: TGCGCCAGCAGCCCGAGACCACTAGCGGGGGGACCAACCAGGGCGGACACCGGGGAGCTGTTTTTT. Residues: CASSPRPLAGGPTRADTGELFF.